This is a list of T cell receptor beta chains from one sample in a study of blood T cell repertoires in COVID-19. Only in-frame clones appear in the TCRdb table, and some are missing; sequencing was by immunoSEQ multiplex PCR. Of about 200,000 clones listed, about nine tenths are singletons. Sample: peripheral blood. These receptors were collected from a man younger than 30 with active or convalescent COVID-19. The CDR3 runs from the conserved cysteine through the conserved F or W. The D gene is left open where the match is weak. Some rows have no size entry. The others give once, few or many, or a class for an expanded clone.

cdr3_nt cdr3_aa clone_size j_call v_call d_call
TGTGCCAGCAGCAGGAATAAAGAGACCCAGTACTTC CASSRNKETQYF NA TRBJ2-5 TRBV6-5 NA
TGTGCCAGCAGCGTAGGGCAGGACATCTCCTACGAGCAGTACTTC CASSVGQDISYEQYF NA TRBJ2-7 TRBV9 NA
TGTGCCAGCGGTGCACAAATGAACACTGAAGCTTTCTTT CASGAQMNTEAFF once TRBJ1-1 TRBV2 NA
TGTGCCAGCAGCCCCGGGGGCTATGGCTACACCTTC CASSPGGYGYTF NA TRBJ1-2 TRBV7-9 NA
TGTGCCAGCAGTCCCGACAGGGGTATAATCTACGAGCAGTACTTC CASSPDRGIIYEQYF NA TRBJ2-7 TRBV5-6 TRBD1
TGTGCCAGCAGTCCCCACCGGGAAGCTAACTATGGCTACACCTTC CASSPHREANYGYTF NA TRBJ1-2 TRBV27 NA
TGTGCCAGTAGTATAGCAAGACAGGACACCAACACTGAAGCTTTCTTT CASSIARQDTNTEAFF NA TRBJ1-1 TRBV19 NA
TGCGCCAGCAGCTTGGGGACAGGGAGGCCCCACGGCTACACCTTC CASSLGTGRPHGYTF NA TRBJ1-2 TRBV5-1 TRBD1
TGTGCCAGCAGTGAATCGGGGAACGAGCAGTACTTC CASSESGNEQYF few TRBJ2-7 TRBV6-1 NA
TGTGCCAGTAGTGGCGACGGGGCTGGGGCCAACGTCCTGACTTTC CASSGDGAGANVLTF NA TRBJ2-6 TRBV19 NA
TGTGCCAGCAGCCCCCAGGGGGGTAATGAAAAACTGTTTTTT CASSPQGGNEKLFF NA TRBJ1-4 TRBV13 TRBD1
TGTGCCACCAGTGATTTGCGGGACAGCCCTTATGGCTACACCTTC CATSDLRDSPYGYTF NA TRBJ1-2 TRBV24-1 TRBD1
TGCGCCAGCAGTCATACCTGCGGGGGGGCCGGTCCAGATACGCAGTATTTT CASSHTCGGAGPDTQYF NA TRBJ2-3 TRBV23-1 TRBD2
TGCGCCAGCAGCCCTGGGGACAGTACGCTGAACACTGAAGCTTTCTTT CASSPGDSTLNTEAFF NA TRBJ1-1 TRBV5-1 TRBD1
TGTGCCAGCAGTTTCTATAAGACAGGGACCTACGAGCAGTACTTC CASSFYKTGTYEQYF NA TRBJ2-7 TRBV27 TRBD1
TGTGCCAGCGGTGGAGGGGGCAATGAAAAACTGTTTTTT CASGGGGNEKLFF NA TRBJ1-4 TRBV12-3/TRBV12-4 TRBD1
TGTGCCAGCAGCCGCCGACTAGACAACAATGAGCAGTTCTTC CASSRRLDNNEQFF NA TRBJ2-1 TRBV7-3 NA
TGTGCCAGCAGGCATAGCGGGAGCACCTACAATGAGCAGTTCTTC CASRHSGSTYNEQFF NA TRBJ2-1 TRBV7-2 TRBD2
TGTGCCAGCAGTGAAGCAAGGGTAATGGGACAGGGGTTAATTGGCTACACCTTC CASSEARVMGQGLIGYTF NA TRBJ1-2 TRBV6-1 TRBD1
TGTGCCAGCAGTGACCTACAGGGTCCCAATCAGCCCCAGCATTTT CASSDLQGPNQPQHF NA TRBJ1-5 TRBV6-1 NA
TGCGCCAGCAGCCAACTGGTTACAGGCCAGACTCCGAACACTGAAGCTTTCTTT CASSQLVTGQTPNTEAFF NA TRBJ1-1 TRBV4-3 NA
TGTGCCAGCAGCCGGGGACAGGGGGTGATCCAGACCCAGTACTTC CASSRGQGVIQTQYF NA TRBJ2-5 TRBV7-8 TRBD1
TGTGCCAGCAGCGATTACAGGGGGCGGATTACTGAAGCTTTCTTT CASSDYRGRITEAFF NA TRBJ1-1 TRBV5-6 TRBD1